A single sample is the source of the 5 T cell receptor beta chains below, sequenced in a study of blood T cell repertoires in COVID-19. TCRdb keeps only in-frame clones here, not all; method: immunoSEQ multiplex PCR. The table has about 250,000 clones, 70% to 90% seen once. The sample consisted of PBMCs or T cells enriched from blood (not recorded which). These receptors all come from a woman younger than 45 who had recovered from COVID-19.

The chain combines TRBV3-1 (or the pseudogene TRBV3-2) with TRBJ2-7; D perhaps matches TRBD1 (6 bases). Germline V gene data show CDR1 as LGHDT and CDR2 as YNNKEL (reference sequence). The CDR3 has 13 residues. The V end lost 1 base, the J end lost 5 bases, and 9 bases lay between the germline ends. The CDR3 coding sequence is TGTGCCAGCAGCCAAGCCACAGGGAACGAGCAGTACTTC. It specifies CASSQATGNEQYF.

The V call is TRBV28, the J call TRBJ2-1, with 10 bases aligning to TRBD2. The CDR3 has 19 amino acids. The V gene end was trimmed by 0 bases and the J gene end by 1 base; junction bases not matched to a gene: 9. Per germline, CDR1 MDHEN and CDR2 SYDVKM. The CDR3 DNA follows: TGTGCCAGCAGTTTATGGGATCTAGCGGGAGTGCCTTCCTACAATGAGCAGTTCTTC. The encoded protein is CASSLWDLAGVPSYNEQFF. Combining the CDR3 with reference TRBV28 and TRBJ2-1 gives the whole variable domain DVKVTQSSRYLVKRTGEKVFLECVQDMDHENMFWYRQDPGLGLRLIYFSYDVKMKEKGDIPEGYSVSREKKERFSLILESASTNQTSMYLCASSLWDLAGVPSYNEQFFGPGTRLTVL.

The chain employs TRBV5-1 and TRBJ2-1; TRBD1 aligns across 7 bases. Germline lookup yields CDR1 SGHRS and CDR2 YFSETQ. Trimming took 3 bases from V and 8 from J; bases not matched to a gene: 11. The CDR3 extends over 15 amino acids. The CDR3 loop is CASSSQPGQIDEQFF. CDR3 bases: TGCGCCAGCAGCTCGCAGCCGGGACAGATAGATGAGCAGTTCTTC.

The chain has TRBV5-5 and TRBJ1-5; unclear D gene. The CDR3 runs to 16 residues. V was trimmed by 0 bases and J by 6 bases, leaving 16 bases between them. Germline V CDR1 and CDR2: SGHKS, YYEKEE (reference sequence). In DNA form, the CDR3 reads TGTGCCAGCAGCTTGGTAGGGAGGGCGGACGGTCAGCCCCAGCATTTT. It specifies CASSLVGRADGQPQHF.

This clone has only a few counts. The CDR3 region is CSVGSPSGLNEQFF. In DNA form, the CDR3 reads TGCAGCGTTGGGTCCCCTAGCGGACTCAATGAGCAGTTCTTC. The chain employs TRBV29-1 and TRBJ2-1; 7 bases are a match to TRBD2. V lost 4 bases to trimming and J lost 6 bases; unmatched junction nucleotides: 9. Germline values: CDR1 SQVTM, CDR2 ANQGSEA. This CDR3 region has 14 residues.